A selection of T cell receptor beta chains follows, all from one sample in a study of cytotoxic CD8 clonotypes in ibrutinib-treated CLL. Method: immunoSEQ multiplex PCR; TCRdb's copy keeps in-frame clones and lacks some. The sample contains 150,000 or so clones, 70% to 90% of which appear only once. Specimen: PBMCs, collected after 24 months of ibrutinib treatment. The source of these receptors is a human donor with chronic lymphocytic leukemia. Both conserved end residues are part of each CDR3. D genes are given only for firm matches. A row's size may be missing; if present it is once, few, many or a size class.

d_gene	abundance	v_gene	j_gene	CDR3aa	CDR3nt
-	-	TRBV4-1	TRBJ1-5	CASTQYSDSGQPQHF	TGCGCCAGCACCCAATATTCGGACAGCGGACAGCCCCAGCATTTT
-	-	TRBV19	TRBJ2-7	CASSTQAGPYEQYF	TGTGCCAGTAGTACCCAGGCGGGTCCCTACGAGCAGTACTTC
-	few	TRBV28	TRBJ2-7	CASTSGAYEQYF	TGTGCCAGCACCTCAGGGGCCTACGAGCAGTACTTC
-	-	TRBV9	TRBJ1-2	CASSARDTRLGAGYTF	TGTGCCAGCAGCGCTCGGGACACACGGCTGGGAGCTGGCTACACCTTC
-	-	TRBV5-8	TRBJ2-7	CASSLIYEQYF	TGTGCCAGCAGCTTAATCTACGAGCAGTACTTC
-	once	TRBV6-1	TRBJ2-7	CAGPHRGEQYF	TGTGCCGGGCCTCATAGGGGCGAGCAGTACTTC
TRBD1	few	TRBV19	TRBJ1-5	CASSSTGANQPQHF	TGTGCCAGTAGTAGTACAGGGGCCAATCAGCCCCAGCATTTT
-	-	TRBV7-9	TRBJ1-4	CASSLWENEKLFF	TGTGCCAGCAGCCTCTGGGAAAATGAAAAACTGTTTTTT
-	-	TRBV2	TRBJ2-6	CASSDRVGGANVLTF	TGTGCCAGCAGTGACAGGGTTGGTGGGGCCAACGTCCTGACTTTC
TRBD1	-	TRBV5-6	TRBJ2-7	CASSLDRGSREQYF	TGTGCCAGCAGTTTAGACAGGGGGTCTCGCGAGCAGTACTTC
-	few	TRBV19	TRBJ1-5	CASSMRPRLGPGREGTQHF	TGTGCCAGTAGTATGAGACCTCGCTTAGGCCCGGGTCGGGAGGGTACCCAGCATTTT
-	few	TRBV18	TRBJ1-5	CASSPHANNQPQHF	TGTGCCAGCTCACCACACGCAAACAATCAGCCCCAGCATTTT
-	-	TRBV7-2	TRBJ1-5	CASSQGGGRSNQPQHF	TGTGCCAGCAGCCAGGGCGGGGGACGGAGCAATCAGCCCCAGCATTTT
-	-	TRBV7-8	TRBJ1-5	CASSLGGLNSYQHF	TGTGCCAGCAGCTTAGGGGGTTTGAACAGTTACCAGCATTTT
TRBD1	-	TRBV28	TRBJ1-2	CASSQGQGNYGYTF	TGTGCCAGCAGTCAAGGACAGGGAAACTATGGCTACACCTTC
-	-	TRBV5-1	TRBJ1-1	CASTYRTFF	TGCGCCAGCACCTATCGGACTTTCTTT
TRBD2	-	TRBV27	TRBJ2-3	CASSSGTSGWVDTQYF	TGTGCCAGCAGCTCTGGGACTAGCGGGTGGGTAGATACGCAGTATTTT
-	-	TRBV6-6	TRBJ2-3	CASRPLSRTDTQYF	TGTGCCAGCAGACCCCTAAGTAGGACAGATACGCAGTATTTT
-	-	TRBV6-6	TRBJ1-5	CASTASSNQPQHF	TGTGCCAGCACAGCGAGTAGCAATCAGCCCCAGCATTTT
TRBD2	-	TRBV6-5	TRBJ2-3	CASSSYSGTTDTQYF	TGTGCCAGCAGTTCCTATAGCGGGACCACAGATACGCAGTATTTT
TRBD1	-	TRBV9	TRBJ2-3	CASSVGPGGDTDTQYF	TGTGCCAGCAGCGTAGGACCAGGGGGAGATACAGATACGCAGTATTTT
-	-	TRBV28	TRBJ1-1	CASSRDTTEAFF	TGTGCCAGCAGTCGGGACACCACTGAAGCTTTCTTT
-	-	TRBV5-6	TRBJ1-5	CASSLASSNQPQHF	TGTGCCAGCAGCTTGGCGAGTAGCAATCAGCCCCAGCATTTT
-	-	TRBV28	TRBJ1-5	CASSFTGISNQPQHF	TGTGCCAGCAGTTTCACAGGGATTAGCAATCAGCCCCAGCATTTT
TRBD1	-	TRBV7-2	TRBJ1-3	CASSQNAGTGALAGNTIYF	TGTGCCAGCAGCCAAAACGCCGGGACAGGGGCCCTTGCCGGAAACACCATATATTTT
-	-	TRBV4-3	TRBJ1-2	CASSQSGTTYGYTF	TGCGCCAGCAGCCAGTCCGGGACTACTTATGGCTACACCTTC
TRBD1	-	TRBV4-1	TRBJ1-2	CASSQPSTGLLNYGYTF	TGCGCCAGCAGCCAACCCTCGACAGGGCTGTTAAACTATGGCTACACCTTC
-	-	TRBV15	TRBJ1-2	CATSREGTGYGYTF	TGTGCCACCAGCAGAGAAGGGACGGGCTATGGCTACACCTTC
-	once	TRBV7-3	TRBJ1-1	CASSFGRDTEAFF	TGTGCCAGCAGCTTTGGTAGGGACACTGAAGCTTTCTTT
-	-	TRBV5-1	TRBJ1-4	CASSPRGVNEKLFF	TGCGCCAGCAGCCCTAGAGGGGTTAATGAAAAACTGTTTTTT
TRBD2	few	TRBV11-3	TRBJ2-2	CASSSRMTSGANTGELFF	TGTGCCAGCAGCTCCCGAATGACTAGCGGGGCGAACACCGGGGAGCTGTTTTTT
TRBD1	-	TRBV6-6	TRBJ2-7	CASRIRQGYEQYF	TGTGCCAGCAGAATACGACAGGGTTACGAGCAGTACTTC
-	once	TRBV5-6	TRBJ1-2	CASSRGTVDNYGYTF	TGTGCCAGCAGTCGGGGGACGGTCGATAACTATGGCTACACCTTC
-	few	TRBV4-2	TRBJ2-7	CASSQEMWRGEQYF	TGTGCCAGCAGCCAAGAAATGTGGCGGGGCGAGCAGTACTTC
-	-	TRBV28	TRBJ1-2	CASIPGGTGYGYTF	TGTGCCAGCATCCCTGGCGGTACAGGCTATGGCTACACCTTC
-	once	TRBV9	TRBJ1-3	CASSASGEAGNTIYF	TGTGCCAGCAGCGCTTCAGGGGAGGCTGGAAACACCATATATTTT
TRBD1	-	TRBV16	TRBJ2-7	CASSPRTGTYEQYF	TGTGCCAGCAGCCCCAGGACAGGGACCTACGAGCAGTACTTC